This T cell receptor beta chain stems from a study of T cell responses to AZD1222 COVID-19 vaccine. Turning to the study itself: Second-dose intervals near 4 or 12 weeks were combined. Study findings and constraints: Repertoires were obtained solely post-peak T cell response. Among those given AZD1222, only 6 or 7 were seropositive at baseline.

A note on this clone: Its target is not known.

The germline V and J ends were trimmed by 3 bases and 11 bases, with 21 bases remaining between them. The CDR3 is 14 amino acids. Germline loops: CDR1 GTSNPN, CDR2 SVGIG (reference sequence). Generated by immunoSEQ multiplex PCR, the TCRdb table keeps only in-frame clones and is missing some. The repertoire holds about 120,000 clones, with around 90% as singletons. The TCR sequence derives from an adult in good health. This sample comprised peripheral blood, obtained on day 0 of AZD1222 vaccination. The chain is built from TRBV30 and TRBJ2-3; D is ambiguous. CDR3 residues: CAWRSRWDGRLQYF. Here the CDR3 DNA reads TGTGCCTGGAGGTCGAGGTGGGATGGGCGACTGCAGTATTTT.